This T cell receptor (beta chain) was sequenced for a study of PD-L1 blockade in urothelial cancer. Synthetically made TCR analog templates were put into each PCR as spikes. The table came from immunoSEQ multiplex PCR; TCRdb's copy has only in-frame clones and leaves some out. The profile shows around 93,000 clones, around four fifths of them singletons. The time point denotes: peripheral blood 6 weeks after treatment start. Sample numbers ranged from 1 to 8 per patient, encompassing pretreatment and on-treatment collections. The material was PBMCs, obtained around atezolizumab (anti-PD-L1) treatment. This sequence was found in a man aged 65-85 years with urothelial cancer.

In DNA form, the CDR3 reads TGTGCCTGGAGTAAGACAGGGAACACTGAAGCTTTCTTT. It is translated as CAWSKTGNTEAFF. This chain uses TRBV30 with TRBJ1-1; D might be TRBD1 (6 bases). This CDR3 is built from 13 residues. Between the trimmed V and J ends, which lost 2 bases and 1 base, there was a span of 8 bases. The germline CDR1 and CDR2 sequences are GTSNPN and SVGIG (reference sequence).